A single TCR beta chain is shown here with its context. Its antigen is still unknown. There are no base qualities to consult, and no much larger clone falls within one base. Genomic DNA was isolated from the sorted cells so that the TCRbeta CDR3 region could be sequenced. The immunoSEQ Assay was used to sequence the TCRbeta CDR3 regions. Imported from immuneACCESS, the table was reduced by TCRdb to in-frame sequences with V and J called. These copies leave out some clones; in studies compared against another copy, an unresolved V gene accounts for under half, and the cause of the remainder is not known. Across this sample there are tens of thousands of clones, with approximately 80% seen only once. About 1.5% of the sample lies in the top ten. These data come from a study of OX40 agonist ivuxolimab in advanced cancers. With regard to the full study: Ivuxolimab was an agonistic, fully human IgG2 monoclonal antibody directed against OX40 (CD134), a costimulatory receptor. Intravenous ivuxolimab was administered to patients every 2 weeks at six dose levels: 0.01, 0.1, 0.3, 1.5, 3 and 10 mg/kg. Of the approximately 50 patients in dose escalation, 19 had hepatocellular carcinoma, some 15 had melanoma, 9 had renal cell carcinoma and 9 had head and neck cancer. The dose-escalation cohort was 80% to 90% male with a mean age of approximately 60 years, ranging from roughly 23 to 90. Patients were allowed to have had prior anti-PD-1, anti-PD-L1 or anti-CTLA-4 therapy, and more than 35% of the dose-escalation patients had been treated with checkpoint inhibitors. Partial responses occurred in three dose-escalation patients: two with cutaneous melanoma and one with hepatocellular carcinoma. The point of sequencing TCRbeta in the periphery was to test whether ivuxolimab changed TCR sequence diversity and drove clonal T-cell expansion. The paper describes the monotherapy dose-escalation part (N = 52 patients) of the phase I trial of ivuxolimab.

Patients with autoimmune disease history or receiving systemic immunosuppression were excluded from the trial. Peripheral blood for TCR sequencing was collected from all dose cohorts at baseline, on cycle 4 day 1, and on cycle 7 day 1. Samples came from an open-label, multicenter, first-in-human phase I dose-escalation trial of ivuxolimab. Adults with locally advanced or metastatic head and neck squamous cell, hepatocellular, melanoma or renal cell carcinoma were enrolled in the trial. Before TCR sequencing, CD4+ T cells and CD8+ T cells from peripheral blood were sorted into separate populations. What the authors observed across the whole study: In the 0.1-3.0 mg/kg groups, partial responders were among the patients with the lowest normalized peripheral clonal expansion, particularly in CD8+ T cells. Antigen specificity was not determined for the clonally expanded peripheral T cells. On average, CD8+ T cells showed more expanded clones than CD4+ T cells after ivuxolimab. At doses from 0.1 to 3.0 mg/kg, clonal expansion was seen in both CD4+ and CD8+ blood T cells between baseline and week 6. Low levels of normalized T-cell clonal expansion were also seen in some nonresponding patients.

V has 6 bases trimmed and J has 5 bases trimmed; junction bases matching no gene number 11. Looking up the germline V gene yields CDR1 SGHRS and CDR2 YFSETQ. Its CDR3 holds 16 amino acids, cysteine through phenylalanine. The kept DNA is CDR3 alone, 48 bases in frame from the first base. The chain employs TRBV5-1 and TRBJ1-1; a stretch of 12 junction bases matches TRBD1. The specimen comprised CD4+ or CD8+ T cells sorted from blood, sampled in a trial of the OX40 agonist ivuxolimab. The TCR was taken from an adult with an advanced solid tumor such as melanoma, head and neck, liver or kidney cancer. The CDR3 has the sequence CASTTTGTGGLTEAFF. The DNA sequence is given as TGCGCCAGCACCACGACCGGGACAGGGGGCTTAACTGAAGCTTTCTTT.